Listed below are T cell receptor beta chains from one sample, sequenced in a study of technical replicates of blood from a few donors. Data came from immunoSEQ multiplex PCR; TCRdb stores just in-frame clones and leaves some out. The top ten hold less than 0.2% of the sample, which has about 80,000 clones, around 97% seen once. The sequenced material came from T cells isolated from PBMCs. Receptors originate from a human donor in good health. Both conserved end residues are part of each CDR3. A D gene is named only where the DNA matches it firmly.

len	j_gene	v_gene	d_gene	CDR3nt	CDR3aa
15	TRBJ2-4	TRBV6-5	.	TGTGCCAGCAGTCGGGACAACATAGCCAAAAACATTCAGTACTTC	CASSRDNIAKNIQYF
12	TRBJ1-1	TRBV6-6	.	TGTGCCAGCATAGGAGGGAACACTGAAGCTTTCTTT	CASIGGNTEAFF
14	TRBJ1-1	TRBV5-4	TRBD1	TGTGCCAGCAGCTTGGGGGACAGGGACACTGAAGCTTTCTTT	CASSLGDRDTEAFF
15	TRBJ2-5	TRBV2	TRBD2	TGTGCCAGCAGCTACCAGCGGGGGGGCCAAGAGACCCAGTACTTC	CASSYQRGGQETQYF
16	TRBJ2-5	TRBV14	TRBD2	TGTGCCAGCAGCCAAGCGCTAGCGGGGGAACAAGAGACCCAGTACTTC	CASSQALAGEQETQYF
14	TRBJ1-2	TRBV4-1	TRBD1	TGCGCCAGCAGCCAATATTCCGGGACAGACGGCTACACCTTC	CASSQYSGTDGYTF
15	TRBJ1-2	TRBV5-1	TRBD1	TGCGCCAGCTCCCTTGCACAGGGGGTCCGCTATGGCTACACCTTC	CASSLAQGVRYGYTF
15	TRBJ1-2	TRBV9	.	TGTGCCAGCAGCGGCTACAGCCAAATGGGCTATGGCTACACCTTC	CASSGYSQMGYGYTF
17	TRBJ2-7	TRBV29-1	.	TGCAGCGTTGCCGGGCCGAAAGGAAAGCGGGCGGCCTACGAGCAGTACTTC	CSVAGPKGKRAAYEQYF
14	TRBJ1-1	TRBV6-5	.	TGTGCCAGCAGGCGGGAGGGGTCGTGGGGTGAAGCTTTCTTT	CASRREGSWGEAFF
16	TRBJ2-7	TRBV4-1	TRBD1	TGCGCCAGCGCACGTGGTTTGGCAGGGGGCGCCTACGAGCAGTACTTC	CASARGLAGGAYEQYF
14	TRBJ1-5	TRBV10-2	TRBD1	TGCGCCAGCGGGACAGCTTATAGCAATCAGCCCCAGCATTTT	CASGTAYSNQPQHF
12	TRBJ2-1	TRBV6-5	.	TGTGCCAGCAGTTACCCTACTGGTGAGCAGTTCTTC	CASSYPTGEQFF
13	TRBJ2-5	TRBV7-9	TRBD2	TGTGCCAGCGGGGGACTAAAGGGGGAGACCCAGTACTTC	CASGGLKGETQYF